This TCR beta chain appears in the sequencing data of a study of T cell responses to AZD1222 COVID-19 vaccine (dated by TCRdb to the early 2020s). Context from the whole study: AZD1222 recipients with second doses at about 4 weeks or about 12 weeks were pooled, because spike-specific TCR depth and breadth did not differ between schedules. A total of approximately 250 trial participants underwent TCR sequencing, of whom about 210 had received two doses of AZD1222 and 26 had received two doses of the MenACWY control vaccine. Trial participants were enrolled by age into 18-55, 56-69 and 70-plus year subgroups, with 148, 28 and 57 TCR-sequenced participants respectively. The full study reports these points: In the small 56-69-year group, the increase in depth fell short of significance, most likely because of low power. Nearly half of unique spike-specific TCRs reportedly recognized epitopes outside regions mutated in the B.1.351 and B.1.1.7 variants. Vaccine-associated CD4 TCRs spanned the whole spike protein, with dominant responses in regions 160-218 and 743-854. Conclusions about previously exposed vaccinees are limited because only five to seven AZD1222 recipients were SARS-CoV-2 seropositive at baseline. Because no day 14 peak-response samples were available, the repertoires could be characterized only after the peak T cell response. Participants were mostly white British and included more females than males, and it was suggested by the authors that clonal diversity may have been underestimated. After two AZD1222 doses, spike-specific TCR breadth and depth were significantly higher than at day 0 and than in MenACWY recipients.

CDR3 length: 15 amino acids, cysteine to phenylalanine. Left in the record is the CDR3 DNA by itself, 45 bases read in frame from the first base. As encoded in the germline V gene, CDR1 is SNHLY while CDR2 is FYNNEI. Germline trimming: 6 bases from V, 7 bases from J; junction bases outside gene matches: 8. The CDR3 regions of human TCRbeta chains were analyzed by immunosequencing. The original pipeline was this. Repertoire TCRs were checked for matches against a reference library of SARS-CoV-2-specific TCRs that had been generated using the MIRA antigen-specificity platform. Breadth was defined as the fraction of unique TCRs that were SARS-CoV-2-associated. Depth was defined as the fraction of total T cells that were SARS-CoV-2-associated. Using the MIRA data, each spike-specific TCR was mapped to the spike region that the TCR reacts to and placed in a CD4 or CD8 class. Log10-transformed breadth and depth values were compared by one-way ANOVA with Sidak's multiple comparisons tests. TCRdb's version of the immuneACCESS table is confined to in-frame rearrangements and falls short of the full clone set. An unresolved V gene accounts for under half of the shortfall where checked; the remainder is of unknown origin. V, J and clone size are those of that table, while D and trimming were read from the DNA. The sample table shows approximately 150,000 clones, and around nine tenths are seen once. The ten biggest clones cover over 1.5% of the sample.

As regards this clone: Its antigen target is currently unknown. No per-base quality is available; no much larger clone lies one base away.

The time point tag for this specimen amounts to: baseline before first vaccination. Vaccinee samples were obtained from the UK trials COV001 and COV002, which included a single-blind randomized controlled phase 2/3 trial of AZD1222 (ChAdOx1 nCoV-19) in healthy adults. For TCRbeta chain sequencing, PBMC samples were collected from trial participants at day 0 and at day 28 after the second dose. The sequenced sample was peripheral blood, obtained on day 0 of AZD1222 vaccination. The sequence derives from an adult in good health. The sequence joins TRBV2 to TRBJ2-1, and 11 bases in between align with TRBD1. The CDR3 region: CASSTGQGVENEQFF. The sequenced DNA is TGTGCCAGCAGCACGGGACAGGGGGTTGAGAATGAGCAGTTCTTC.